Reported below is one T cell receptor beta chain. Its antigen remains unidentified. Data came from immunoSEQ multiplex PCR; TCRdb stores just in-frame clones and leaves some out. This table holds 350,000 to 600,000 clones, roughly nine tenths found once. Specified treatment: some 20 received Ad26.COV2.S at low or high dose, single or two shots; roughly five received placebo; per-sample allocation not given. Day 63 after the first vaccine or placebo injection was the time point for sampling. This sample was included in a study of Ad26.COV2.S vaccination and SARS-CoV-2 variants. The study, taken as a whole, reports: Non-spike TCR breadth did not differ much between vaccine and placebo recipients.

The germline V gene encodes CDR1 MNHNY and CDR2 SVGAGI (reference sequence). The CDR3 sequence is 13 residues long. V was pared by 4 bases and J by 8 bases, with 14 bases between. The sample here was peripheral blood, taken in a trial of Ad26.COV2.S vaccine versus placebo. The V call is TRBV6-6, the J call TRBJ1-2; D perhaps matches TRBD1 (5 bases). The TCR was taken from a person between 18 and 65 years old who received the Ad26.COV2.S COVID-19 vaccine or a placebo. Here the CDR3 DNA reads TGTGCCAGCAGTTTAGACAGACGGGGAGGCTACACCTTC. This sequence encodes CASSLDRRGGYTF.